This T cell receptor beta chain emerged from a study of blood T cell repertoires in COVID-19. Clones were sequenced by immunoSEQ multiplex PCR, and TCRdb holds only the in-frame ones, with some missing. The sample has roughly 150,000 clones, about 83% seen once. The CDR3 length is 17 residues. Germline CDR1 SGHVS, CDR2 FQNEAQ. V lost 5 bases to trimming and J lost 3 bases, with 22 bases between them. This clone is a singleton in its sample. The sample comprised peripheral blood. The TCR comes from a human donor in a cohort sampled during active COVID-19. V and J are TRBV7-8 and TRBJ1-1, with D maybe TRBD1 (5 bases). The CDR3 spells CASSPSHSGGRYTEAFF. CDR3 DNA: TGTGCCAGCAGCCCTAGTCACTCTGGGGGGAGATACACTGAAGCTTTCTTT.